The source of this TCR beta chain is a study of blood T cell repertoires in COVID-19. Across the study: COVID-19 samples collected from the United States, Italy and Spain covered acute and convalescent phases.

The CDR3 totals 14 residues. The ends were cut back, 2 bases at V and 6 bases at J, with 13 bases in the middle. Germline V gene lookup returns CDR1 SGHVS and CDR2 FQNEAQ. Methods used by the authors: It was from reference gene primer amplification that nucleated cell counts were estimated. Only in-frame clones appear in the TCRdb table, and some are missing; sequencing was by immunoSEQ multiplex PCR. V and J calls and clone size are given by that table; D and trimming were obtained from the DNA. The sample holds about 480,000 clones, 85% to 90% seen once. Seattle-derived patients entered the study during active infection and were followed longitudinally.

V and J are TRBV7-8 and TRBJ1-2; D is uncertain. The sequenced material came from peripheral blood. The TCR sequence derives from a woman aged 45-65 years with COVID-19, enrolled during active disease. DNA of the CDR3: TGTGCCAGCAGCTTAACTAGAGTGCGGGATGGCTACACCTTC. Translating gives CASSLTRVRDGYTF.